This TCR beta chain emerged from a study of blood T cells in healthy people across ages. Study-level points and caveats: Naive T cell percentage by flow cytometry tracked strongly with beta diversity.

With a J-beta primer mix and a sample-barcoded 5' primer, a second PCR ran 7 to 11 cycles. From the 5' RACE reads, TCRdb called clonotypes with MiXCR, one entry per CDR3 protein. Of just under 750,000 distinct CDR3 sequences detected, about 20% appear once; the ten largest clones hold around a fifth. The sample, 9 to 10 milliliters of peripheral blood, was drawn from each donor. CDR3 length equals 16 residues. The V and J ends lost 3 bases and 5 bases respectively, with 17 bases between them. CDR1 SGHVS and CDR2 FNYEAQ come from the germline V gene. This clonotype has just a few counts. What it binds is not known.

The sample consisted of blood. This clonotype was obtained from a man between 65 and 85 years old in good health. The chain is built from TRBV7-6 and TRBJ1-5; D is unresolved. In DNA, the CDR3 is TGTGCCAGCAGCTTCGAGAGGGTTCAGAGAGATCAGCCCCAGCATTTT. It encodes CASSFERVQRDQPQHF.